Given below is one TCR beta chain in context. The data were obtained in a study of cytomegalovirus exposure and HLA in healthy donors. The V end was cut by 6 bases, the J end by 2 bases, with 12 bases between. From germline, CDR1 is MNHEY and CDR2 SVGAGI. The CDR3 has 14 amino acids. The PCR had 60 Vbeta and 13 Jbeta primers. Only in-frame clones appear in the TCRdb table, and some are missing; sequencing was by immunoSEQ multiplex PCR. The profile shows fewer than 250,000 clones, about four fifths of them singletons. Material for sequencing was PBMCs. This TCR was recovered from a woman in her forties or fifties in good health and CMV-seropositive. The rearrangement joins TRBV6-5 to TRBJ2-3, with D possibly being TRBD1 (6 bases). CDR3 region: CASRRDTYTDTQYF. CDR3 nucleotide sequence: TGTGCCAGCAGAAGGGACACGTACACAGATACGCAGTATTTT.